The present entry profiles one TCR beta chain with its context. Its antigen is unknown. There are no base qualities to consult, and no much larger clone falls within one base. The first patient joined ICON in early 2016, and enrollment wrapped up when the last patient was enrolled in September 2018. Fresh tumor and matched uninvolved tissue for in-depth immune analyses, including TCR sequencing, were collected from a subcohort of 76 patients. DNA isolated from bulk tissue, without cell sorting, was used for TCR sequencing. The sample is drawn from a study of tumor-infiltrating lymphocytes in localized non-small cell lung cancer (dated by TCRdb to the early 2020s). General notes on the study: Several histologies were represented in the cohort, which also included both smokers and never-smokers as well as patients whose samples were collected after neoadjuvant chemotherapy. Each patient contributed resected tumor tissue and uninvolved lung tissue from the same patient, described as non-adjacent to the tumor. The same patients underwent several integrated assays, with TCR sequencing performed together with flow cytometry, multiplex immunofluorescence, RNA-seq, exome sequencing and proteomics. The overall ICON cohort comprised fewer than 170 surgical patients with localized non-small cell lung cancer whose tumors were resected. For roughly 55 patients, immunoSEQ T-cell fraction was compared between paired tumor and uninvolved lung.

The immunoSEQ assay used for TCR sequencing gave the T-cell fraction in both tumor and uninvolved lung tissue. From the authors' description of their analysis: To analyze survival, patients were divided into a high T-cell fraction group (upper tertile) and a low T-cell fraction group (lower two tertiles), and the two groups were compared using a log-rank test. Paired tumor versus uninvolved lung differences in T-cell fraction were tested with a signed-rank test. This immuneACCESS table, as held by TCRdb, lists in-frame sequences with V and J called but not all clones. Of the missing ones, under half trace to an unresolved V gene in checked studies; the others have no known cause. V and J calls and clone size are as listed in that table; D and trimming were resolved from the DNA. This sample gives 20,000 to 30,000 clones in total; roughly 70% of them show up just once. Roughly 14% of the sample rests with the top ten.

The study at large found these results: Tumor T-cell fraction from TCR sequencing was not associated with recurrence-free survival (p = 0.61). Because assay coverage varied across patients depending on available tissue quantity, TCR sequencing was performed for only a subset of the cohort. TCRbeta sequencing supported higher T cell infiltration in tumors than in uninvolved lung tissue, consistent with immunofluorescence CD3 counts. Because different assays used different pieces of the same tissue, technical variation could not be distinguished from intratumor heterogeneity. No difference in TCR-derived T-cell fraction was observed between the flow cytometry-defined immunotypes IM1 (good prognosis) and IM2 (poor prognosis).

The material sequenced was lung tumor tissue. This TCR derives from a human donor with non-small cell lung cancer.

The nucleotides are TGTGCCAGCAGCGTAGACAGGGACACTACCTACGAGCAGTACTTC. This sequence encodes CASSVDRDTTYEQYF. Here the chain combines TRBV9 and TRBJ2-7; the D gene is possibly TRBD1, with 6 bases matching. Inclusive of the bounding cysteine and phenylalanine, the CDR3 is 15 residues long. This entry keeps only the CDR3 DNA: 45 bases, framed from base 1. V loses 0 bases of germline sequence and J loses 2 bases, and the interval between the two ends is 12 bases. Via the germline V gene, CDR1 is SGDLS and CDR2 YYNGEE. The variable domain in full, with residues beyond the CDR3 obtained from the reference TRBV9 and TRBJ2-7 genes, is DSGVTQTPKHLITATGQRVTLRCSPRSGDLSVYWYQQSLDQGLQFLIQYYNGEERAKGNILERFSAQQFPDLHSELNLSSLELGDSALYFCASSVDRDTTYEQYFGPGTRLTVT.